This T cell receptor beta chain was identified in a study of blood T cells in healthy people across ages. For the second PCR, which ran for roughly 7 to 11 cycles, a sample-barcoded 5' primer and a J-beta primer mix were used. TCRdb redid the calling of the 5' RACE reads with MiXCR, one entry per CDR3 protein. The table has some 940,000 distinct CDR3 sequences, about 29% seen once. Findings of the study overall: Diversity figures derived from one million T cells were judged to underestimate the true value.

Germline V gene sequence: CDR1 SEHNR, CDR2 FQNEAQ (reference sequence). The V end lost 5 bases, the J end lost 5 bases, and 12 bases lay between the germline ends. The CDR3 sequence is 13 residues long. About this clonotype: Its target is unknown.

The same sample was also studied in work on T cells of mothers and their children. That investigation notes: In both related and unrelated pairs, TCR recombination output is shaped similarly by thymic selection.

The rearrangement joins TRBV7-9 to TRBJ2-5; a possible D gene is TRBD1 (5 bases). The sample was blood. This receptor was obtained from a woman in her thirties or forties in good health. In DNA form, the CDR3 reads TGTGCCAGCAGCCCAGGGTACGGGGAGACCCAGTACTTC. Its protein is CASSPGYGETQYF.